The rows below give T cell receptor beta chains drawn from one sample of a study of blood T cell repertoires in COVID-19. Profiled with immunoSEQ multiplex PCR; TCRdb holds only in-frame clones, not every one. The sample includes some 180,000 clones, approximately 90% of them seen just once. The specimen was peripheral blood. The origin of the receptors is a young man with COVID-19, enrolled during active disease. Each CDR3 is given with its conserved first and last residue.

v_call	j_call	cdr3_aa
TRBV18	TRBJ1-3	CASSPQGANGNTIYF
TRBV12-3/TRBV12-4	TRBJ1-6	CASSLEESPLHF
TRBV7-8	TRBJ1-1	CASSFYRADTEAFF
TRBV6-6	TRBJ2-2	CASSLPGQGAGTGELFF
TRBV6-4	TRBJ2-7	CASSLNPGVGEQYF
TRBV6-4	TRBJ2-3	CASSGMGGTDTQYF
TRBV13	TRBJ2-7	CASSARLGRSSYEQYF
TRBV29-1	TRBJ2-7	CSVGGRLSSYEQYF
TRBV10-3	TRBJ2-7	CAITTDLYQKDYEQYF
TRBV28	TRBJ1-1	CASSLSLRGVNTEAFF
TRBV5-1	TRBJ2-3	CASSQGWASGTDTQYF
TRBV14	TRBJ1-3	CASSQRGTGNTIYF
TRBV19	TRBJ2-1	CASSPPGLAGEEQFF
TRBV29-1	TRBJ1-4	CSVEVAGAATNEKLLF
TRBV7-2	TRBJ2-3	CASSPTSGRGQYTQYF
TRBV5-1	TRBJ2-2	CASSLVIGGGIPYTGELFF
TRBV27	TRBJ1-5	CASSFQAGNQPQHF
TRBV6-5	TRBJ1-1	CASSYGSGSEAFF
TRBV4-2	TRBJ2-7	CASSQDSASLYEQYF
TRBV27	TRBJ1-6	CASRGEGVRSPLHF
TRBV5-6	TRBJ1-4	CASSGGPSGNEKLLF
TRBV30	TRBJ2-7	CAWSSHQRGGAYEQYF
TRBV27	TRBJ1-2	CASNLRYGRLGGYTF
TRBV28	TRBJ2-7	CASTPAGGSREQYF
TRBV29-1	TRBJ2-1	CSVGQGAYNEQFF
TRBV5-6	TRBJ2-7	CASSPGRGYEQYF
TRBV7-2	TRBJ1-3	CASSSGTGQGNTIYF
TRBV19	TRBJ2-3	CASRVADTQYF